The clone carrying this T cell receptor beta chain was seen a handful of times. This record belongs to a study of T cell changes during pregnancy in multiple sclerosis. V shed 2 bases and J shed 0 bases, with 4 bases lying between them. CDR1 is SQVTM, CDR2 ANQGSEA, per germline. The CDR3 is 12 residues long. Method: immunoSEQ multiplex PCR; TCRdb's copy keeps in-frame clones and lacks some. The data contain fewer than 65,000 clones, around 93% of them singletons. The chain employs TRBV29-1 and TRBJ1-2; no firm D call. Material: peripheral blood, obtained in the second trimester of pregnancy. This clonotype was sampled from a female donor with multiple sclerosis, enrolled in a pregnancy study. The CDR3 DNA reads TGCAGCGTTGAAACGGCTAACTATGGCTACACCTTC. Amino acids: CSVETANYGYTF.